A single sample gave rise to the 22 T cell receptor beta chains below, sequenced in a study of cytomegalovirus exposure and HLA in healthy donors. PCR used 60 Vbeta primers and 13 Jbeta primers. TCRdb's table, derived via immunoSEQ multiplex PCR, lists solely in-frame clones and lacks some. The sample shows approximately 220,000 clones, approximately 88% of them seen only once. Sequences were obtained from PBMCs. The receptor set was obtained from a boy younger than 10 in good health and CMV-seronegative.

This chain uses TRBV25-1 with TRBJ2-3, with TRBD1 identical over 7 bases. CDR3 length: 15 residues. Germline trimming cut 5 bases from V and 7 bases from J; bases unmatched to any gene: 12. Germline CDR1 MGHDK, CDR2 SYGVNS. The CDR3 bases are TGTGCCAGCAGTCAAGAGGGGGCCCATACTAATACGCAGTATTTT. Amino acids: CASSQEGAHTNTQYF. Together with reference TRBV25-1 and TRBJ2-3, the CDR3 gives the full variable domain: EADIYQTPRYLVIGTGKKITLECSQTMGHDKMYWYQQDPGMELHLIHYSYGVNSTEKGDLSSESTVSRIRTEHFPLTLESARPSHTSQYLCASSQEGAHTNTQYFGPGTRLTVL.

This chain uses TRBV6-1 with TRBJ2-1; TRBD2 aligns across 8 bases. In germline, CDR1 is MNHNS, CDR2 SASEGT. This CDR3 spans 16 amino acids. V dropped 0 bases and J dropped 5; count of bases not matched to a gene: 6. The CDR3: CASSEAQRELHNEQFF. CDR3 bases: TGTGCCAGCAGTGAAGCTCAGCGGGAGCTGCACAATGAGCAGTTCTTC.

The chain has TRBV21-1 and TRBJ2-3; the table gives TRBD1 as D, unverified against the DNA. TRBV21-1 is recorded as a pseudogene. The CDR3 has 15 residues. CDR3 nucleotide sequence: TGTGCCAGCAGCGCGGAACAGGGGACCACAGATACGCAGTATTTT. Its translation is CASSAEQGTTDTQYF.

V gene TRBV27 combines with J gene TRBJ2-1; D is unresolved. Germline loops: CDR1 MNHEY, CDR2 SMNVEV (reference sequence). The CDR3 spans 13 residues. V was cut by 2 bases and J by 8 bases, with 10 bases left in between. This CDR3 reads CASSLPPSYEQFF. The CDR3 DNA is TGTGCCAGCAGTTTACCCCCAAGCTATGAGCAGTTCTTC.

This clone came up once. The V gene is TRBV10-3, the J gene TRBJ1-6; TRBD1 is a possible D gene (6 bases). The CDR3 is 17 residues long. Per the germline V gene, CDR1 is ENHRY and CDR2 is SYGVKD. V lost 0 bases, J lost 0 bases, and 9 bases lay in between. For the CDR3, the DNA is TGTGCCATCAGTGAGTCGGGGGCCAGCTCCTATAATTCACCCCTCCACTTT. It is translated as CAISESGASSYNSPLHF.

This chain joins TRBV2 and TRBJ2-4, with a weak D call TRBD2 (5 bases). The V end was cut by 5 bases, the J end by 7 bases, with 12 bases between. CDR3 length equals 13 residues. Germline values: CDR1 SNHLY, CDR2 FYNNEI. CDR3 bases: TGTGCCAGCAGTCGCCAACTAGGCAACATTCAGTACTTC. It codes for CASSRQLGNIQYF.

The V call is TRBV29-1, the J call TRBJ1-5, with 8 nucleotides matching TRBD1. In germline, CDR1 is SQVTM, CDR2 ANQGSEA. V lost 6 bases to trimming and J lost 5 bases; unmatched junction nucleotides: 6. The CDR3 loop spans 13 amino acids. For the CDR3, the DNA is TGCAGCGTGAGGACAGGGAAGGATCAGCCCCAGCATTTT. Its translation: CSVRTGKDQPQHF.

V is TRBV6-5 and J is TRBJ2-2, with TRBD2 identical over 7 bases. Losses at the gene ends were 5 bases for V and 3 bases for J; bases not matched to a gene: 0. Looked up from germline, CDR1 is MNHEY and CDR2 is SVGAGI. The CDR3 contains 13 residues. CDR3 DNA sequence: TGTGCCAGCAGTCGGGGGGACACCGGGGAGCTGTTTTTT. This sequence encodes CASSRGDTGELFF.

The genes are TRBV19 and TRBJ1-4; TRBD1 matches 9 bases. Germline loops: CDR1 LNHDA, CDR2 SQIVND (reference sequence). This CDR3 spans 13 amino acids. V was pared by 5 bases and J by 8 bases, with 3 bases of the junction left unmatched. The DNA for the CDR3 is TGTGCCAGTAGTCGGGACAGGGAGGAAAAACTGTTTTTT. This translates into CASSRDREEKLFF. Based on the CDR3 plus reference TRBV19 and TRBJ1-4, the full variable domain is DGGITQSPKYLFRKEGQNVTLSCEQNLNHDAMYWYRQDPGQGLRLIYYSQIVNDFQKGDIAEGYSVSREKKESFPLTVTSAQKNPTAFYLCASSRDREEKLFFGSGTQLSVL.

This sequence joins TRBV7-8 and TRBJ2-5, with 14 bases fitting TRBD2. This CDR3 is 19 amino acids long. CDR1 is SGHVS, CDR2 FQNEAQ, per germline. The V and J ends lost 5 bases and 5 bases, in that order; junction bases with no gene match: 16. Here the CDR3 DNA reads TGTGCCAGCAGCCGCAGGGTCGGGACTAGCGGGAGTAGGGGGGAGACCCAGTACTTC. Its translation is CASSRRVGTSGSRGETQYF.

This clone was detected a few times. The chain recombines TRBV6-5 with TRBJ1-1, with 8 bases fitting TRBD1. The junction had 7 bases not matched to a gene; V was cut back by 6 bases and J by 7 bases. Germline CDR1 is MNHEY and CDR2 is SVGAGI. The CDR3 has 13 amino acids. The CDR3 loop is CASSSGGVGEAFF. CDR3 sequence (DNA): TGTGCCAGCAGCTCAGGGGGCGTTGGTGAAGCTTTCTTT.

The genes are TRBV30 and TRBJ1-6, with 10 positions matching TRBD1. The germline V gene encodes CDR1 GTSNPN and CDR2 SVGIG (reference sequence). The CDR3 length is 13 residues. The V gene end was trimmed by 5 bases and the J gene end by 10 bases; junction bases not matched to a gene: 5. CDR3 in DNA: TGTGCCTGGGAGACAGGGGGCACCTCACCCCTCCACTTT. Protein: CAWETGGTSPLHF.

The chain recombines TRBV27 with TRBJ2-6, with D tentatively TRBD1 (6 bases). V was clipped by 4 bases and J by 0 bases, with 16 bases between them. This CDR3 contains 18 residues. Germline CDR1 is MNHEY and CDR2 is SMNVEV (reference sequence). CDR3 DNA: TGTGCCAGCAGTTCCCTCACAGGGACCAACTCTGGGGCCAACGTCCTGACTTTC. It encodes CASSSLTGTNSGANVLTF.

The gene calls are TRBV7-8 and TRBJ2-1; perhaps TRBD2 as D (6 bases). Germline CDR1 and CDR2: SGHVS and FQNEAQ. V was trimmed by 0 bases and J by 8 bases, leaving 11 bases between them. This CDR3 is built from 14 residues. The CDR3 coding sequence is TGTGCCAGCAGCTTAGCATTATGGGGGGATGAGCAGTTCTTC. Protein product: CASSLALWGDEQFF.

To note about this clone: Germline and junction disagree at one end, which may indicate a read error. The chain joins TRBV7-7 to TRBJ2-2; 7 bases are shared with TRBD2. The length of the CDR3 is 16 residues. CDR1 is SSHAT and CDR2 is FNYEAQ in the germline V gene (reference sequence). In DNA, the CDR3 is TGTGCTAGCAGCACCCGGGGGGTCGCGAACACCGGGGAGCTGTTTTTT. This codes for CASSTRGVANTGELFF.

This chain links TRBV6-5 with TRBJ1-2, with 7 bases lining up with TRBD1. This CDR3 comprises 13 residues. Looked up from germline, CDR1 is MNHEY and CDR2 is SVGAGI. V shed 5 bases and J 6 bases; nucleotides not matched to a gene: 6. The CDR3 bases are TGTGCCAGCAGTGATGGGACAGCCCATGGCTACACCTTC. This sequence encodes CASSDGTAHGYTF.

As DNA, the CDR3 is TGCGCCAGCAGCCCGTTGAGGGGAGGGACAGATACGCAGTATTTT. Its translation: CASSPLRGGTDTQYF. This sequence joins TRBV4-1 and TRBJ2-3; 7 positions agree with TRBD2. Trimming at V came to 4 bases and at J to 3 bases, leaving 7 bases not matched to a gene. Germline loops: CDR1 MGHRA, CDR2 YSYEKL. The CDR3 is 15 residues long.

In its sample, this clone was seen a few times. The chain employs TRBV7-8 and TRBJ2-7; D is possibly TRBD2 (5 bases). V gave up 5 bases and J gave up 5 bases, with 13 bases separating them. This CDR3 is built from 13 residues. Germline assignment: CDR1 SGHVS and CDR2 FQNEAQ. The CDR3 nucleotides read TGTGCCAGCAGCCCCTCCCGGGGTAACGAGCAGTACTTC. Residues: CASSPSRGNEQYF.

This clone was seen a few times. The rearrangement uses TRBV4-1 and TRBJ2-5; D possibly corresponds to TRBD2 (5 bases). From germline, CDR1 is MGHRA and CDR2 YSYEKL. CDR3 length: 16 residues. The ends were cut back, 1 base at V and 5 bases at J, with 17 bases in the middle. CDR3 sequence (DNA): TGCGCCAGCAGCCAAGCAATAATAGGTGGGAGTGAGACCCAGTACTTC. Its translation is CASSQAIIGGSETQYF.

With respect to this clone: Other DNA sequences in the same sample also yield this CDR3. The V call is TRBV20-1, the J call TRBJ1-1; no clear D gene. V lost 4 bases to trimming and J lost 1 base, with 4 bases between them. CDR3 length: 11 residues. Germline CDR1 and CDR2: DFQATT and SNEGSKA (reference sequence). CDR3 bases: TGCAGTGCTACGGGGAACACTGAAGCTTTCTTT. It is translated as CSATGNTEAFF.

The rearrangement joins TRBV4-2 to TRBJ2-1, with 8 bases aligning to TRBD1. This CDR3 region has 17 residues. V shed 1 base, J shed 8 bases, and the junction held 13 bases outside the gene matches. Germline V gene lookup returns CDR1 LGHNA and CDR2 YNFKEQ. The DNA of the CDR3 is TGTGCCAGCAGCCAAGGTATCGGGCAGGGGGCGTGGGATGAGCAGTTCTTC. It translates to CASSQGIGQGAWDEQFF.

The chain is built from TRBV7-6 and TRBJ2-2; 14 nucleotides match TRBD2. The CDR3 has 16 residues. Germline CDR1 reads SGHVS; CDR2 reads FNYEAQ. The V and J ends lost 5 bases and 5 bases, in that order; junction bases with no gene match: 4. CDR3 protein: CASSTGLAGATGELFF. Here the CDR3 DNA reads TGTGCCAGCAGCACGGGACTAGCGGGAGCAACCGGGGAGCTGTTTTTT.